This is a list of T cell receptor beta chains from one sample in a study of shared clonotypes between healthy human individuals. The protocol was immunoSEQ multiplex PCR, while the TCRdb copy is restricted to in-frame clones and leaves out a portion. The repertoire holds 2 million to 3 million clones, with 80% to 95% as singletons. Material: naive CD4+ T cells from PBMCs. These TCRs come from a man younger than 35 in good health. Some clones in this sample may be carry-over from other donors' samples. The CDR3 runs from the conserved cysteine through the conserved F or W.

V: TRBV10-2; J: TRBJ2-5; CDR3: CATRPGGQETQYF
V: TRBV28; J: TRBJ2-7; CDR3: CASTDRQGRVEQYF
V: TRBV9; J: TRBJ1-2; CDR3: CASSSDGTGVGGYTF
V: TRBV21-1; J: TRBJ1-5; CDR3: CASSNEGWQGQPPDQPQHF
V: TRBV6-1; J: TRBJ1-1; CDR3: CASSDLGTALNTEAFF
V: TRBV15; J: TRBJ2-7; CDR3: CATSRQGPPGEQYF
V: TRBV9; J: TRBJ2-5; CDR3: CASSADPSRGETQYF
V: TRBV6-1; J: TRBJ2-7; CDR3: CASTEGGTGVYEQYF
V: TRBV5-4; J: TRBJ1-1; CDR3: CASSPGQGMANTEAFF
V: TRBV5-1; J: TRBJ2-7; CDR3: CASRQRLAGNYEQYF
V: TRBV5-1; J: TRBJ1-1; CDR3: CASSSDKLTEAFF
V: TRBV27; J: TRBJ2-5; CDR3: CASRQRQETQYF
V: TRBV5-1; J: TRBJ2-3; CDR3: CASSLTGPSYSHTDTQYF
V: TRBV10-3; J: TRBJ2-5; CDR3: CAISGTGQETQYF
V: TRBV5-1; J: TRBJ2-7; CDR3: CASSFDRYEQYF
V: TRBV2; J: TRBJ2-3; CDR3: CASSALMTLDTQYF
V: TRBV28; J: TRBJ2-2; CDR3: CASNVAGVSTGELFF
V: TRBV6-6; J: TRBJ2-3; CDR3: CASSYGGRVDTQYF
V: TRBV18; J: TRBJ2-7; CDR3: CASSPPAGYEQYF
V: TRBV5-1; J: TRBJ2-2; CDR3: CASSLEQITYTGELFF
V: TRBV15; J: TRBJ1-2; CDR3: CATSRDGTYGYTF
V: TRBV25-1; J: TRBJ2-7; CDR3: CASSELDRGGEQYF
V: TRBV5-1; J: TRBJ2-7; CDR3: CASREIGDEQYF
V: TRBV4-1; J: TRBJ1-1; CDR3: CASSQANRNTEAFF
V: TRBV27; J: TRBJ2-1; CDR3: CASSGTSGTRTSYNEQFF
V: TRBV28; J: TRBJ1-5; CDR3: CASSWSPNQPQHF
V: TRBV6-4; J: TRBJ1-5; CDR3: CASSLGPNQPQHF
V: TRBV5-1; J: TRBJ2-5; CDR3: CASSLAPGSQETQYF
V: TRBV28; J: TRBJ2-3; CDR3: CASSWVPSSGRPTDTQYF
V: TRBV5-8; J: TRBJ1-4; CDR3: CASSLEAGVTNEKLFF
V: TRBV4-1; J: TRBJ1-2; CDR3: CASSHRDNNGYTF
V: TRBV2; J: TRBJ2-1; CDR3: CASSEEQLAGGNEQFF
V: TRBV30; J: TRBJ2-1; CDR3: CAWRSRGLASYNEQFF
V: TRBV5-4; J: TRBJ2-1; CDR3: CASSLSLAGVYNEQFF
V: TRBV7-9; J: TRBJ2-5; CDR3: CASSTNRGSRETQYF
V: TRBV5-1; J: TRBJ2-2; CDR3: CASSLQGNGGELFF
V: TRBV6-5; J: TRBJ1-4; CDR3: CASSYRDNEKLFF
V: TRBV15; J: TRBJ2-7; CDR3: CATSSSPGRVAYEQYF
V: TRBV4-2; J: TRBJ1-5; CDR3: CASSHLPRDRRNQPQHF
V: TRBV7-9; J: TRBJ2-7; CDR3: CASSLEGRSSYEQYF
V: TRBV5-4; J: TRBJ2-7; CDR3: CASSMWGAGVRNEQYF
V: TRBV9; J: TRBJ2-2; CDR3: CASSVMGQGTGELFF
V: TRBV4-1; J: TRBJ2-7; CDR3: CASSRTLAGDYEQYF
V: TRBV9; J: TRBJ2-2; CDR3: CASSPMGTSGRVLFF
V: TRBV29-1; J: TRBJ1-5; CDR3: CSAGTGIDNQPQHF
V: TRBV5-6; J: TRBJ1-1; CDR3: CASSLRYEAFF
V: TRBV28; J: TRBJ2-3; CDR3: CASSSLGRGQADTQYF
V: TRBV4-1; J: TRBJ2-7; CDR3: CASSRGTSGTYEQYF
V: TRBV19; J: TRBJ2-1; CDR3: CASTPGENYNEQFF
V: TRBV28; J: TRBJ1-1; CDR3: CASSLRGGGNEAFF
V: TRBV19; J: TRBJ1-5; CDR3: CASSIDRGLYSNQPQHF
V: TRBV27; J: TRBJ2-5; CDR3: CASSLISRETQYF
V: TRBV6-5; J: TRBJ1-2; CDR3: CASSLRTAAGYTF
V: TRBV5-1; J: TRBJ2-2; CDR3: CASSLVSWTSTGPGELFF
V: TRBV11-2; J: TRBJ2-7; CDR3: CASSLVRPGGYLDEQYF